Detailed here is one TCR beta chain. Per germline, CDR1 MDHEN and CDR2 SYDVKM. With 2 bases clipped from V and 0 bases from J, the junction kept 11 bases outside the gene matches. The CDR3 runs to 19 residues. Under the authors' procedure: Amplifying reference gene primers gave estimates of nucleated cell counts. This table comes from immunoSEQ multiplex PCR, and its TCRdb copy is limited to in-frame clones, with some not included. The V and J calls and the clone size are those of that table, but D and trimming were determined from the DNA. Of approximately 250,000 clones detected, around four fifths appear once; the ten largest clones hold roughly 6.4%. These data originate in a study of blood T cell repertoires in COVID-19. Study-wide background: Acute and convalescent COVID-19 samples came from the United States, Italy and Spain. Sources were T cells, B-cell-depleted T cells, or PBMCs; the material itself was cDNA or gDNA.

This chain joins TRBV28 and TRBJ2-3; 10 nucleotides line up with TRBD2. This clonotype was sampled from a woman between 55 and 75 years old with active or convalescent COVID-19. Input material: peripheral blood. As DNA, the CDR3 is TGTGCCAGCAGTTTACCCGCCCCGACTAGCGGGCTAAGCACAGATACGCAGTATTTT. This codes for CASSLPAPTSGLSTDTQYF.